The entry that follows covers one TCR beta chain sequence. These data come from a study of blood T cell repertoires in COVID-19. Sequenced by immunoSEQ multiplex PCR; TCRdb stores in-frame clones only, minus some. The sample lists about 34,000 clones; roughly 91% were seen once. The source material was peripheral blood. The sequence was obtained from a man between 65 and 80 years old with active COVID-19.

The CDR3 region is CASSPPTGTSYEQYF. CDR3 DNA: TGTGCCAGCAGCCCACCGACAGGGACTTCCTACGAGCAGTACTTC. V usage is TRBV11-2 and J usage is TRBJ2-7, with a tentative D call TRBD1 (7 bases). Germline CDR1 and CDR2: SGHAT and FQNNGV. The CDR3 is 15 residues long. The ends were cut back, 5 bases at V and 1 base at J, with 15 bases in the middle.